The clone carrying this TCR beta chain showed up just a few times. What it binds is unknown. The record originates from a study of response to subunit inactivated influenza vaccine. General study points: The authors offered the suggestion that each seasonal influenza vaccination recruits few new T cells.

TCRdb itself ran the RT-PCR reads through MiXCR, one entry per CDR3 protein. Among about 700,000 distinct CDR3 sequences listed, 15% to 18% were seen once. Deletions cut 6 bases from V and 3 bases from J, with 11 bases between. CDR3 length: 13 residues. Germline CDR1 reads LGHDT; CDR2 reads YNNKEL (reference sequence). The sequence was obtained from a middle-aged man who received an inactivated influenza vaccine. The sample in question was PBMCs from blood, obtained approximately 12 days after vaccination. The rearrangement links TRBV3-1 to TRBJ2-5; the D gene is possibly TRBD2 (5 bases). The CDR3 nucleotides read TGTGCCAGCAGTAGTCGGGGAAAAGAGACCCAGTACTTC. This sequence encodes CASSSRGKETQYF.